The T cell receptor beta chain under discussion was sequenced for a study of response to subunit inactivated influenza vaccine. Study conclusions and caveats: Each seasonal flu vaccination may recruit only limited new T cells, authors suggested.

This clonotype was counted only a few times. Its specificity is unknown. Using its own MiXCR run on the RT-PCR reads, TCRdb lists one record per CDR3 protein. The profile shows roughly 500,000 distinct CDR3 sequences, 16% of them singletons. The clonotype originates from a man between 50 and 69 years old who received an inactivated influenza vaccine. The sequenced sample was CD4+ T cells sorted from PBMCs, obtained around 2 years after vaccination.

The CDR3 region is CASSQVVGGRANEQFF. CDR3 DNA sequence: TGCGCCAGCAGCCAAGTGGTGGGCGGGAGGGCCAATGAGCAGTTCTTC. The rearrangement links TRBV4-3 to TRBJ2-1, with TRBD2 identical over 9 bases. With V trimmed by 1 base and J by 6 bases, 7 bases remained unmatched. Germline lookup yields CDR1 LGHNA and CDR2 YSLEER. The CDR3 totals 16 residues.